The table lists the clone carrying this T cell receptor beta chain with many counts. Peripheral blood samples of around 9.8 milliliters were drawn from each donor. The data stem from a study of blood T cells in healthy people across ages. It was with a sample-barcoded 5' primer and a J-beta primer mix that a second PCR of roughly 7 to 12 cycles was run. TCRdb called the 5' RACE reads again in MiXCR, with one record for every CDR3 protein. The sample consists of roughly 650,000 distinct CDR3 sequences, about 34% of them appearing once. Germline CDR1 SEHNR, CDR2 FQNEAQ (reference sequence). The germline V and J ends were trimmed by 1 base and 6 bases, with 10 bases remaining between them. The CDR3 has 13 residues.

The specimen was blood. The chain combines TRBV7-9 with TRBJ2-7, with D possibly TRBD2 on 5 matching bases. This clonotype was sampled from an elderly woman in good health. The CDR3 sequence is CASSLVVRGEQYF. The CDR3 DNA reads TGTGCCAGCAGCTTAGTAGTCCGGGGCGAGCAGTACTTC.